These 21 T cell receptor beta chains came from one sample sequenced in a study of T-cell memory formation after mild COVID-19. Each CDR3 protein gets one entry after TCRdb re-called the 5' RACE reads with MiXCR. The sample has some 340,000 distinct CDR3 sequences; over 10% are singletons. The sample comprised PBMCs or a T cell subset sorted from them (not recorded which). All receptors come from a man aged 18-30 years who had mild COVID-19 (a few samples of this study predate the infection). Cell type and time point are not known.

Only a few counts were recorded for this clonotype. The chain links TRBV6-1 to TRBJ1-1; D not resolved. CDR1 MNHNS and CDR2 SASEGT come from the germline V gene. Trimming removed 4 bases at V and 1 base at J, with 7 bases between. The CDR3 sequence is 13 residues long. CDR3 protein: CASSVSRNTEAFF. The CDR3 DNA reads as TGTGCCAGCAGTGTGAGCAGGAACACTGAAGCTTTCTTT.

This clonotype has only a few counts. V and J are TRBV10-2 and TRBJ1-2; D gene unclear. CDR1 and CDR2 (germline): WSHSY, SAAADI. V gave up 2 bases and J gave up 3 bases, with 7 bases separating them. This CDR3 has 13 residues. The chain's CDR3 is CASSEKTDYGYTF. The CDR3 DNA reads TGCGCCAGCAGTGAGAAAACAGACTATGGCTACACCTTC.

The chain uses TRBV6-2 or TRBV6-3 and TRBJ1-2; TRBD1 is a possible D gene (6 bases). CDR1 MNHEY and CDR2 SVGEGT come from the germline V gene. The CDR3 sequence is 15 residues long. With 2 bases removed from V and 0 bases from J, the gap between germline ends came to 10 bases. The CDR3 nucleotides read TGTGCCAGCAGTTACGGGGGGACACCTAACTATGGCTACACCTTC. The encoded protein is CASSYGGTPNYGYTF.

This clonotype was counted between two and nine times. This chain joins TRBV5-1 and TRBJ1-4; D is perhaps TRBD1 (5 bases). Trimming removed 4 bases from V and 7 bases from J, with 20 bases in between. This CDR3 comprises 16 residues. Germline loops: CDR1 SGHRS, CDR2 YFSETQ. CDR3 nucleotide sequence: TGCGCCAGCAGCCCGGGGACCCTCCCCGGCAGTGAAAAACTGTTTTTT. Translation gives CASSPGTLPGSEKLFF. The complete variable domain, with remaining parts taken from reference TRBV5-1 and TRBJ1-4, reads KAGVTQTPRYLIKTRGQQVTLSCSPISGHRSVSWYQQTPGQGLQFLFEYFSETQRNKGNFPGRFSGRQFSNSRSEMNVSTLELGDSALYLCASSPGTLPGSEKLFFGSGTQLSVL.

The chain carries TRBV7-8 and TRBJ2-5; D is unclear. Trimming removed 1 base from V and 2 bases from J, with 8 bases in between. Germline V CDR1 and CDR2: SGHVS, FQNEAQ. This CDR3 contains 14 residues. DNA for the CDR3: TGTGCCAGCAGCTTAGGTGGAAGACAAGAGACCCAGTACTTC. Translating gives CASSLGGRQETQYF.

This clonotype has only a few counts. V and J are TRBV20-1 and TRBJ1-2; D ambiguous. CDR1 DFQATT and CDR2 SNEGSKA come from the germline V gene (reference sequence). The ends were cut back, 1 base at V and 7 bases at J, with 10 bases in the middle. The CDR3 is 12 amino acids. CDR3 bases: TGCAGTGCTAGAGTTGTTAGTGGTGGCTACACCTTC. Residues: CSARVVSGGYTF.

The rearrangement links TRBV6-2 or TRBV6-3 to TRBJ2-7; a weak D match, TRBD1 (6 bases). Trimming stripped 2 bases from V and 5 bases from J, with 19 bases between. CDR3 length equals 16 residues. Germline loops: CDR1 MNHEY, CDR2 SVGEGT. CDR3 amino acids: CASSYHPYRALNEQYF. CDR3 bases: TGTGCCAGCAGTTACCACCCCTACAGGGCATTGAACGAGCAGTACTTC.

The V call is TRBV4-3, the J call TRBJ2-1; the D gene is possibly TRBD1 (5 bases). Germline CDR1 LGHNA, CDR2 YSLEER. V was pared by 3 bases and J by 9 bases, with 15 bases between. This CDR3 comprises 14 residues. The CDR3 DNA is TGCGCCAGCAGCCAGTGGGGCAGGGCAGCTGAGCAGTTCTTC. Protein product: CASSQWGRAAEQFF.

CDR3 amino acids: CASSLAYYEQYF. The CDR3 DNA sequence: TGTGCCAGCAGTTTAGCGTACTACGAGCAGTACTTC. The gene calls are TRBV12-3 or TRBV12-4 and TRBJ2-7; no definite D call. The CDR3 totals 12 residues. Trimming shortened V by 0 bases and J by 3 bases, and 3 bases separated the two germline ends.

The V call is TRBV27, the J call TRBJ1-3; 9 positions match TRBD1. V shed 6 bases, J shed 0 bases, and the junction held 12 bases outside the gene matches. CDR3 length equals 18 residues. Germline CDR1 reads MNHEY; CDR2 reads SMNVEV (reference sequence). CDR3 sequence: CASSTKLGQGPSGNTIYF. The CDR3 DNA reads as TGTGCCAGCAGCACTAAGCTGGGACAGGGCCCCTCTGGAAACACCATATATTTT.

This clonotype was detected only a few times. The rearrangement joins TRBV6-2 or TRBV6-3 to TRBJ1-6; D gene uncertain. Between the trimmed V and J ends, which lost 2 bases and 15 bases, there was a span of 14 bases. The CDR3 is 13 residues long. The germline V gene encodes CDR1 MNHEY and CDR2 SVGEGT. CDR3 amino acids: CASSYQPGSGLHF. The CDR3 DNA sequence: TGTGCCAGCAGTTACCAGCCGGGCTCCGGCCTCCACTTT.

This clonotype was found many times. The chain recombines TRBV10-3 with TRBJ2-2; D not resolved. Germline lookup yields CDR1 ENHRY and CDR2 SYGVKD. This CDR3 has 14 amino acids. Trimming pared 4 bases from V and 1 base from J, leaving 7 bases between. The CDR3, as DNA: TGTGCCATCAGTGGCTTGGGGAACACCGGGGAGCTGTTTTTT. This encodes CAISGLGNTGELFF.

For the CDR3, the DNA is TGTGCCAGCAGCCGTAATAGGCGGGGAGGAGAGACCCAGTACTTC. Its translation: CASSRNRRGGETQYF. The gene calls are TRBV7-9 and TRBJ2-5, with a possible D match to TRBD2 (6 bases). This CDR3 spans 15 amino acids. The V gene's germline CDR1 is SEHNR and CDR2 FQNEAQ (reference sequence). Trimming removed 5 bases at V and 4 bases at J, with 17 bases between. Full variable domain (outside the CDR3, taken from reference TRBV7-9 and TRBJ2-5): DTGVSQNPRHKITKRGQNVTFRCDPISEHNRLYWYRQTLGQGPEFLTYFQNEAQLEKSRLLSDRFSAERPKGSFSTLEIQRTEQGDSAMYLCASSRNRRGGETQYFGPGTRLLVL.

This clonotype was seen only a few times. The CDR3 nucleotides are TGCGCCAGCAGCTTGGCGACCACGCAGTATTTT. This codes for CASSLATTQYF. The gene calls are TRBV5-1 and TRBJ2-3; D uncertain. Looked up from germline, CDR1 is SGHRS and CDR2 is YFSETQ. Trimming removed 0 bases at V and 9 bases at J, with 5 bases between. The CDR3 length is 11 residues. The full variable domain, with the rest looked up from reference TRBV5-1 and TRBJ2-3, is KAGVTQTPRYLIKTRGQQVTLSCSPISGHRSVSWYQQTPGQGLQFLFEYFSETQRNKGNFPGRFSGRQFSNSRSEMNVSTLELGDSALYLCASSLATTQYFGPGTRLTVL.

This chain links TRBV4-1 with TRBJ1-1; D not certain. V gave up 4 bases and J gave up 3 bases, with 6 bases separating them. Per the germline V gene, CDR1 is MGHRA and CDR2 is YSYEKL. The CDR3 runs to 12 residues. CDR3 loop: CASSLPYTEAFF. CDR3 coding DNA: TGCGCCAGCAGCCTGCCCTACACTGAAGCTTTCTTT.

This clonotype occurred a few times. The chain links TRBV3-1 to TRBJ2-7; D assignment may be TRBD1 or TRBD2 (5 bases each). This CDR3 is built from 16 residues. Germline V gene data show CDR1 as LGHDT and CDR2 as YNNKEL (reference sequence). Trimming took off 1 base at V and 5 bases at J, with 18 bases between the two ends. The CDR3: CASSQVMSGQGDEQYF. The CDR3 bases are TGTGCCAGCAGCCAAGTCATGTCCGGGCAGGGAGACGAGCAGTACTTC.

Only a few counts were recorded for this clonotype. The chain combines TRBV2 with TRBJ2-1; D may be TRBD1 (5 bases). Trimming left V 2 bases short and J 3 bases short, with 11 bases between. Per germline, CDR1 SNHLY and CDR2 FYNNEI. This CDR3 has 15 residues. CDR3 in amino acids: CASSEQGFGYNEQFF. Written as DNA, the CDR3 is TGTGCCAGCAGTGAACAGGGTTTCGGCTACAATGAGCAGTTCTTC. The full variable domain, its missing parts supplied by reference TRBV2 and TRBJ2-1, is EPEVTQTPSHQVTQMGQEVILRCVPISNHLYFYWYRQILGQKVEFLVSFYNNEISEKSEIFDDQFSVERPDGSNFTLKIRSTKLEDSAMYFCASSEQGFGYNEQFFGPGTRLTVL.

The V and J genes are TRBV7-2 and TRBJ2-7; D is possibly TRBD1 (5 bases). The CDR3 is 16 residues long. Germline V gene sequence: CDR1 SGHTA, CDR2 FQGNSA. Trimming pared 0 bases from V and 2 bases from J, leaving 14 bases between. CDR3 DNA: TGTGCCAGCAGCTTAGCGGGTTGGGGCATAACCTACGAGCAGTACTTC. Translation: CASSLAGWGITYEQYF.

J is TRBJ1-1 and V is TRBV7-2, with a tentative D call TRBD1 (5 bases). The CDR3 is 14 residues long. V was cut by 5 bases and J by 4 bases, with 14 bases left in between. Looked up from germline, CDR1 is SGHTA and CDR2 is FQGNSA. This chain's CDR3 is CASSPIGGITEAFF. Written as DNA, the CDR3 is TGTGCCAGCAGCCCAATCGGGGGAATCACTGAAGCTTTCTTT.

This sequence joins TRBV2 and TRBJ1-6, with D unclear. This CDR3 is 13 amino acids long. The V end lost 6 bases, the J end lost 5 bases, and 8 bases lay between the germline ends. CDR1 SNHLY and CDR2 FYNNEI come from the germline V gene. CDR3 in amino acids: CASRAVNNSPLHF. The CDR3 coding sequence is TGTGCCAGCAGGGCAGTGAATAATTCACCCCTCCACTTT. Full variable domain (remainder filled in from reference TRBV2 and TRBJ1-6): EPEVTQTPSHQVTQMGQEVILRCVPISNHLYFYWYRQILGQKVEFLVSFYNNEISEKSEIFDDQFSVERPDGSNFTLKIRSTKLEDSAMYFCASRAVNNSPLHFGNGTRLTVT.

At least ten counts were recorded for this clonotype. This sequence joins TRBV5-1 and TRBJ2-3; D may be TRBD2 (7 bases). Looked up from germline, CDR1 is SGHRS and CDR2 is YFSETQ. V lost 7 bases and J 3 bases, leaving 15 bases between the germline ends. The CDR3 totals 14 residues. The CDR3 DNA reads TGCGCCAGCGGGGAGGGGGGCGCAACAGATACGCAGTATTTT. Protein: CASGEGGATDTQYF.